This TCR beta chain was captured in a study of blood T cells in healthy people across ages. With respect to this clonotype: Its specificity is not known.

Findings of the study overall: More naive CD4+ cells and higher diversity marked long-lived donors relative to aged donors.

Every sample yielded at least 6 million isolated PBMCs. A second PCR, run for about 6 to 11 cycles, used a sample-barcoded 5' primer plus a J-beta primer mix. Every sample gave at least 3 million paired-end reads containing CDR3. From the 5' RACE reads, TCRdb called clonotypes with MiXCR, one entry per CDR3 protein. The table records over 950,000 distinct CDR3 sequences, 51% of them present only once. The CDR3 has 16 amino acids. Trimming at V came to 3 bases and at J to 4 bases, leaving 7 bases not matched to a gene. Germline values: CDR1 KGHDR, CDR2 SFDVKD. The material sequenced was blood. This clonotype was sampled from a woman aged 55-75 years in good health. V usage is TRBV24-1 and J usage is TRBJ2-1, with TRBD1 matching 8 bases. CDR3 region: CATSDTRQGRYNEQFF. CDR3 DNA: TGTGCCACCAGTGATACCCGACAGGGGCGGTACAATGAGCAGTTCTTC.